A single sample gave rise to the 27 T cell receptor beta chains below, sequenced in a study of T cells in Graves' hyperthyroidism and ophthalmopathy. The CDR3 regions of TCR beta were amplified from RNA transcripts. HTBI primers were used for first-round RT-PCR of the TCR CDR3. From the multiplex PCR reads, TCRdb called clonotypes with MiXCR, one entry per CDR3 protein. This repertoire shows hundreds of thousands of distinct CDR3 sequences, around 20% found once; its top ten account for around 15%. Sequencing was performed on blood. Receptors were obtained from a woman aged 45-59 years with Graves' hyperthyroidism that later progressed to Graves' ophthalmopathy.

This clonotype appeared a single time. V and J are TRBV2 and TRBJ2-7, with 7 positions matching TRBD2. This CDR3 is built from 13 residues. CDR1 SNHLY and CDR2 FYNNEI come from the germline V gene. The V gene end was trimmed by 5 bases and the J gene end by 3 bases; junction bases not matched to a gene: 4. CDR3 DNA sequence: TGTGCCAGCAGTAGCGGGGTGTACTACGAGCAGTACTTC. It specifies CASSSGVYYEQYF.

This clonotype has a count of ten or more. The CDR3 bases are TGTGCCAGCAGCCAAGAAAGCGGGAGTGAAAAACTGTTTTTT. This codes for CASSQESGSEKLFF. The V and J genes are TRBV3-1 and TRBJ1-4; D gene ambiguous. The CDR3 contains 14 residues. Germline loops: CDR1 LGHDT, CDR2 YNNKEL (reference sequence). Trimming removed 0 bases at V and 7 bases at J, with 9 bases between.

Many counts were recorded for this clonotype. Possible read error: a much larger clone is one base away. This rearrangement joins TRBV6-5 to TRBJ1-1; D unclear. The V and J ends lost 0 bases and 3 bases respectively, with 5 bases between them. This CDR3 spans 13 amino acids. CDR1 MNHEY and CDR2 SVGAGI come from the germline V gene. CDR3 sequence (DNA): TGTGCCAGCAGTTACTCCATGGACACTGAAGCTTTCTTT. This codes for CASSYSMDTEAFF.

This clonotype is a singleton in its sample. This chain links TRBV20-1 with TRBJ2-1, with D maybe TRBD1 (6 bases). The CDR3 length is 11 residues. V was shortened by 5 bases and J by 10 bases, with 12 bases between the two germline ends. The germline CDR1 and CDR2 sequences are DFQATT and SNEGSKA (reference sequence). CDR3: CSAPQGREQFF. The DNA for the CDR3 is TGCAGTGCTCCACAGGGACGGGAGCAGTTCTTC.

The chain couples TRBV28 to TRBJ1-2, with 8 bases fitting TRBD1. The V gene end was trimmed by 1 base and the J gene end by 0 bases; junction bases not matched to a gene: 4. From germline, CDR1 is MDHEN and CDR2 SYDVKM. The CDR3 has 16 residues. CDR3 region: CASSLSQGAANYGYTF. For the CDR3, the DNA is TGTGCCAGCAGTTTATCTCAGGGGGCTGCTAACTATGGCTACACCTTC.

This clonotype has just a few counts. The chain uses TRBV27 and TRBJ2-6; 7 bases align to TRBD1. V dropped 11 bases and J dropped 3; count of bases not matched to a gene: 13. Germline CDR1 reads MNHEY; CDR2 reads SMNVEV (reference sequence). The CDR3 covers 16 residues. The CDR3 sequence is CAARETGNGGANVLTF. CDR3 DNA: TGTGCCGCACGAGAGACAGGGAACGGTGGGGCCAACGTCCTGACTTTC. Looking up the rest from reference TRBV27 and TRBJ2-6 gives the full variable domain: EAQVTQNPRYLITVTGKKLTVTCSQNMNHEYMSWYRQDPGLGLRQIYYSMNVEVTDKGDVPEGYKVSRKEKRNFPLILESPSPNQTSLYFCAARETGNGGANVLTFGAGSRLTVL.

This clonotype appeared many times. One junction end does not reproduce the germline sequence, and a read error may be involved. The genes are TRBV11-2 and TRBJ1-6, with no clear D. CDR1 and CDR2 (germline): SGHAT, FQNNGV. The CDR3 consists of 15 residues. The CDR3 nucleotides are TGTGCCAGCACCTTAATGGGAAGGGATAATTCACCCCTCCACTTT. Its translation is CASTLMGRDNSPLHF.

This clonotype was seen many times. The J gene is TRBJ2-6, the V gene TRBV30; D uncertain. The germline gives CDR1 GTSNPN, CDR2 SVGIG (reference sequence). The V and J ends lost 7 bases and 2 bases respectively, with 9 bases between them. The length of the CDR3 is 13 residues. The CDR3 DNA sequence: TGTGCCTCGAAGGTAGCTGGGGCCAACGTCCTGACTTTC. Translation gives CASKVAGANVLTF.

This clonotype was counted a few times. This chain uses TRBV7-9 with TRBJ1-2, with TRBD1 identical over 10 bases. V shed 5 bases, J shed 4 bases, and the junction held 4 bases outside the gene matches. Germline assignment: CDR1 SEHNR and CDR2 FQNEAQ (reference sequence). This CDR3 comprises 14 residues. The CDR3 sequence: CASSPTGGFYGYTF. In nucleotides, the CDR3 is TGTGCCAGCAGCCCGACAGGGGGCTTCTATGGCTACACCTTC.

In DNA, the CDR3 is TGTGCCAGTAGTATACTTGGGACAGGGGGCTCGGGGGAGCTGTTTTTT. Amino acids: CASSILGTGGSGELFF. The chain uses TRBV19 and TRBJ2-2; 12 positions match TRBD1. CDR1 and CDR2 from the germline V gene are LNHDA and SQIVND (reference sequence). The ends lost 2 bases at V and 8 bases at J; junction bases unmatched: 6. This CDR3 spans 16 amino acids.

This clonotype was counted many times. The V and J genes are TRBV20-1 and TRBJ2-7; the D gene is possibly TRBD1 (5 bases). The germline V gene encodes CDR1 DFQATT and CDR2 SNEGSKA (reference sequence). CDR3 size: 15 residues. The germline V and J ends were trimmed by 0 bases and 3 bases, with 15 bases remaining between them. CDR3 residues: CSARDWEGVHYEQYF. In DNA form, the CDR3 reads TGCAGTGCTAGAGATTGGGAAGGGGTTCACTACGAGCAGTACTTC.

The sample holds many counts of this clonotype. This chain uses TRBV12-3 or TRBV12-4 with TRBJ1-2, with TRBD1 as a possible D gene (6 bases). The CDR3 is 13 residues long. Trimming removed 7 bases from V and 3 bases from J, with 12 bases in between. CDR3 protein: CASTWDIDYGYTF. In DNA form, the CDR3 reads TGTGCCAGCACGTGGGACATCGACTATGGCTACACCTTC.

This clonotype was picked up a small number of times. The rearrangement links TRBV10-3 to TRBJ2-5; D possibly corresponds to TRBD1 (6 bases). The CDR3 totals 14 residues. Germline CDR1 is ENHRY and CDR2 is SYGVKD. V was shortened by 6 bases and J by 0 bases, with 11 bases between the two germline ends. CDR3: CAIRDRTNQETQYF. CDR3 nucleotides: TGTGCCATCAGGGACAGAACGAACCAAGAGACCCAGTACTTC.

This clonotype showed up many times. The rearrangement links TRBV11-2 to TRBJ1-2; 7 nucleotides agree with TRBD1. In germline, CDR1 is SGHAT, CDR2 FQNNGV. V trimming: 5 bases; J trimming: 4 bases; junction bases outside the gene matches: 10. The CDR3 sequence is 15 residues long. The CDR3 loop reads CASSLRDSHLYGYTF. The CDR3 DNA is TGTGCCAGCAGCCTCCGGGACAGCCATCTCTATGGCTACACCTTC.

The J gene is TRBJ2-2, the V gene TRBV5-1, with D perhaps assigned TRBD1 or TRBD2 (5 bases each). The germline gives CDR1 SGHRS, CDR2 YFSETQ. The V and J ends lost 0 bases and 5 bases respectively, with 11 bases between them. The length of the CDR3 is 15 residues. The chain's CDR3 is CASSLEWGMTGELFF. In nucleotides, the CDR3 is TGCGCCAGCAGCTTGGAATGGGGGATGACCGGGGAGCTGTTTTTT.

This clonotype has ten or more counts. The chain is built from TRBV7-9 and TRBJ2-5; tentatively, D is TRBD1 (6 bases). The CDR3 has 15 residues. CDR1 is SEHNR, CDR2 FQNEAQ, per germline (reference sequence). V shed 5 bases and J shed 7 bases, with 20 bases lying between them. In nucleotides, the CDR3 is TGTGCCAGCAGCCCTTTGACAGGAACGAGAAGGACCCAGTACTTC. Its translation is CASSPLTGTRRTQYF.

This clonotype showed up just a few times. Germline is not matched at one junction end, which may reflect a read error. V is TRBV12-3 or TRBV12-4 and J is TRBJ1-2; 7 nucleotides align to TRBD1. CDR3 length equals 13 residues. The CDR3 coding sequence is TGTGCCAGCACCACGGACAGGAACTGTGGCTACACCTTC. This sequence encodes CASTTDRNCGYTF.

This clonotype was observed at least ten times. V usage is TRBV5-4 and J usage is TRBJ2-7; 10 nucleotides line up with TRBD1. Germline V gene sequence: CDR1 SGHNT, CDR2 YYREEE (reference sequence). V shed 4 bases and J 1 base; nucleotides not matched to a gene: 5. The CDR3 runs 15 residues. DNA of the CDR3: TGTGCCAGCAGCAAAGGGACAGGGGCGTCCTACGAGCAGTACTTC. Its protein product is CASSKGTGASYEQYF.

At least ten counts were recorded for this clonotype. The CDR3 here is CASSLMQASPLHF. The CDR3 nucleotides are TGTGCCAGCAGTTTGATGCAGGCTTCACCCCTCCACTTT. The chain employs TRBV12-3 or TRBV12-4 and TRBJ1-6; D unresolved. The CDR3 has 13 residues. Trimming took 3 bases from V and 9 from J, leaving 9 bases between them.

This chain links TRBV5-5 with TRBJ2-1; 8 nucleotides line up with TRBD1. CDR3 size: 15 residues. CDR1 is SGHKS and CDR2 is YYEKEE in the germline V gene (reference sequence). After removal of 4 bases from V and 5 bases from J, the junction contained 8 bases not matched to a gene. CDR3 loop: CASSLTGASNNEQFF. CDR3 DNA: TGTGCCAGCAGCCTGACAGGGGCGTCCAACAATGAGCAGTTCTTC.

This clonotype was counted at least ten times. V gene TRBV30 combines with J gene TRBJ1-1, with unresolved D. This CDR3 comprises 13 residues. The V end lost 5 bases, the J end lost 6 bases, and 16 bases lay between the germline ends. Germline CDR1 reads GTSNPN; CDR2 reads SVGIG (reference sequence). DNA of the CDR3: TGTGCCTGGGTAGGGTTAGGGTCCGCTGAAGCTTTCTTT. Translating gives CAWVGLGSAEAFF.

This clonotype was detected many times. The chain joins TRBV6-1 to TRBJ2-7; D is undetermined. Germline V gives CDR1 MNHNS, CDR2 SASEGT. The ends were cut back, 5 bases at V and 12 bases at J, with 23 bases in the middle. This CDR3 region has 14 residues. The CDR3 is CASSSPRSGLAWYF. The CDR3 DNA reads TGTGCCAGCAGTTCTCCTCGGTCCGGGCTGGCTTGGTACTTC.

This clonotype was found a few times. V usage is TRBV7-2 and J usage is TRBJ2-1; 9 bases fit TRBD2. In germline, CDR1 is SGHTA, CDR2 FQGNSA. The CDR3 has 15 residues. The ends lost 4 bases at V and 5 bases at J; junction bases unmatched: 6. As DNA, the CDR3 is TGTGCCAGCAGCTGGGTAGCGGGGGAGAACAATGAGCAGTTCTTC. It encodes CASSWVAGENNEQFF. Using reference TRBV7-2 and TRBJ2-1 for the parts outside the CDR3, the full variable domain is GAGVSQSPSNKVTEKGKDVELRCDPISGHTALYWYRQSLGQGLEFLIYFQGNSAPDKSGLPSDRFSAERTGGSVSTLTIQRTQQEDSAVYLCASSWVAGENNEQFFGPGTRLTVL.

A remark on this clonotype: The junction shows a germline mismatch at one end, possibly a read error. The J gene is TRBJ1-5, the V gene TRBV3-1; no firm D call. In germline, CDR1 is LGHDT, CDR2 YNNKEL (reference sequence). The CDR3 is made up of 15 amino acids. CDR3 sequence reads: CAGSLGLHSNQPQHF. In nucleotides, the CDR3 is TGTGCCGGCAGCCTTGGACTGCATAGCAATCAGCCCCAGCATTTT.

This clonotype was recorded a few times. The rearrangement links TRBV4-1 to TRBJ2-5; a weak D match, TRBD1 (6 bases). This CDR3 comprises 13 residues. Germline V lookup: CDR1 MGHRA, CDR2 YSYEKL. The V and J ends lost 6 bases and 2 bases respectively, with 10 bases between them. Written as DNA, the CDR3 is TGCGCCAGCAGGTCACAGGGACAAGAGACCCAGTACTTC. As protein: CASRSQGQETQYF.

The chain employs TRBV20-1 and TRBJ2-5, with 12 bases fitting TRBD2. V lost 6 bases and J lost 3; bases outside the gene matches: 5. From germline, CDR1 is DFQATT and CDR2 SNEGSKA (reference sequence). CDR3 length equals 14 residues. The CDR3 here is CSATLAGGKETQYF. The CDR3 nucleotides read TGCAGTGCAACACTAGCGGGGGGAAAAGAGACCCAGTACTTC.

The chain is built from TRBV7-9 and TRBJ2-5; a possible D gene is TRBD2 (5 bases). Trimming left V 5 bases short and J 0 bases short, with 13 bases between. In germline, CDR1 is SEHNR, CDR2 FQNEAQ (reference sequence). The CDR3 extends over 15 amino acids. The CDR3 DNA reads TGTGCCAGCAGCCCATATGGGGAGTACCAAGAGACCCAGTACTTC. Its protein is CASSPYGEYQETQYF.